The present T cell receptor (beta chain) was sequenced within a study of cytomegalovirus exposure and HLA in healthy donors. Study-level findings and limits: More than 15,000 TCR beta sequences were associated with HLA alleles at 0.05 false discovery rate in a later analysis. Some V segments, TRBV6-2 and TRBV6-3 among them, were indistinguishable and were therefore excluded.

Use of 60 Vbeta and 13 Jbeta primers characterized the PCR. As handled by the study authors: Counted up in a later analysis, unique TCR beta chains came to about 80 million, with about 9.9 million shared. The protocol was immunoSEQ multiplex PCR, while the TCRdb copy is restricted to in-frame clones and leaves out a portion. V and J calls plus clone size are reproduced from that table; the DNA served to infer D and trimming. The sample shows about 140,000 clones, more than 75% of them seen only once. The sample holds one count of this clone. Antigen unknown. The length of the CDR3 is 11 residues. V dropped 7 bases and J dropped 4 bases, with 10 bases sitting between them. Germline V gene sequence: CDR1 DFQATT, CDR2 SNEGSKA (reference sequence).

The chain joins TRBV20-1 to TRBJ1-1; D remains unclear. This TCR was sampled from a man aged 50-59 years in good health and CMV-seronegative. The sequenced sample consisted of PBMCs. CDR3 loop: CSGRTGTEAFF. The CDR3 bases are TGCAGTGGAAGAACGGGCACTGAAGCTTTCTTT.